Presented here are 21 T cell receptor beta chains from one specimen sequenced in a study of T cell responses to AZD1222 COVID-19 vaccine. The assay was immunoSEQ multiplex PCR, and TCRdb's table has in-frame clones only and misses some. The data contain 83,000 or so clones, roughly 82% of them singletons. The sample in question was peripheral blood, obtained on day 0 of AZD1222 vaccination. The receptors originated from an adult in good health.

V and J are TRBV18 and TRBJ1-2; 7 bases agree with TRBD1. This CDR3 has 13 amino acids. Germline values: CDR1 KGHSH, CDR2 LQKENI. J gave up 7 bases and V 4 bases, and 6 bases lay outside the gene matches. Written as DNA, the CDR3 is TGTGCCAGCTCACACACAGGGGAAAGTGGCTACACCTTC. Its protein is CASSHTGESGYTF.

This clone was seen more than once but under ten times. The chain links TRBV7-9 to TRBJ2-3; D assignment may be TRBD1 or TRBD2 (6 bases each). Trimming removed 5 bases from V and 5 bases from J, with 17 bases in between. The germline V gene has CDR1 SEHNR and CDR2 FQNEAQ (reference sequence). This CDR3 contains 15 residues. The CDR3 DNA is TGTGCCAGCAGCGCCCCCCTCCGGGGGCAAGATACGCAGTATTTT. It encodes CASSAPLRGQDTQYF.

The J gene is TRBJ2-1, the V gene TRBV2; TRBD1 matches 8 bases. The germline V gene has CDR1 SNHLY and CDR2 FYNNEI. Germline trimming cut 6 bases from V and 2 bases from J; bases unmatched to any gene: 6. This CDR3 region has 15 residues. In DNA form, the CDR3 reads TGTGCCAGCAGCCCTCGCAGGGGGCCCTACAATGAGCAGTTCTTC. Translating gives CASSPRRGPYNEQFF.

This clone was found once. This chain connects TRBV6-6 to TRBJ2-5; TRBD1 might be the D (5 bases). From germline, CDR1 is MNHNY and CDR2 SVGAGI (reference sequence). With 2 bases removed from V and 4 bases from J, the gap between germline ends came to 11 bases. The CDR3 is 14 amino acids. The CDR3, as DNA: TGTGCCAGCAGTTACGTCCAGGGCGGAGAGACCCAGTACTTC. Protein: CASSYVQGGETQYF.

The chain combines TRBV6-6 with TRBJ2-7, with 10 nucleotides matching TRBD2. The V gene's germline CDR1 is MNHNY and CDR2 SVGAGI (reference sequence). The CDR3 is 16 amino acids. V lost 2 bases to trimming and J lost 0 bases; unmatched junction nucleotides: 4. The CDR3 DNA sequence: TGTGCCAGCAGTTACGAGGCTAGCGGGAGCTCCTACGAGCAGTACTTC. This sequence encodes CASSYEASGSSYEQYF.

V gene TRBV27 combines with J gene TRBJ2-3, with D perhaps matching TRBD2 (5 bases). There are 16 residues in the CDR3. Germline loops: CDR1 MNHEY, CDR2 SMNVEV (reference sequence). The V and J ends lost 0 bases and 4 bases respectively, with 14 bases between them. The CDR3 bases are TGTGCCAGCAGTTTATCTTGGCTGTTGGGAGCAGATACGCAGTATTTT. Translating it yields CASSLSWLLGADTQYF.

The chain has TRBV19 and TRBJ1-1, with 9 bases fitting TRBD1. V lost 8 bases, J lost 5 bases, and 9 bases stayed unmatched. CDR3 length: 14 amino acids. The germline gives CDR1 LNHDA, CDR2 SQIVND (reference sequence). The CDR3 coding sequence is TGTGCCAGTGGCCGGGACAGGGTTGGGACTGAAGCTTTCTTT. Encoded protein: CASGRDRVGTEAFF.

The CDR3 DNA sequence: TGTGCTAGTGGTCCCGAGGGAGGGGGAGGTAAAACTGAAGCTTTCTTT. It yields the protein CASGPEGGGGKTEAFF. The rearrangement joins TRBV12-5 to TRBJ1-1, with a possible D match to TRBD1 (6 bases). Germline V gene data show CDR1 as LGHNT and CDR2 as FRNRAP. The CDR3 is 16 residues long. Deletions cut 5 bases from V and 5 bases from J, with 21 bases between.

This clone was counted a single time. This chain uses TRBV6-5 with TRBJ1-6; the D is unclear. Trimming removed 0 bases at V and 6 bases at J, with 3 bases between. The CDR3 has 13 residues. Germline CDR1 and CDR2: MNHEY and SVGAGI. The CDR3 nucleotides are TGTGCCAGCAGTTACTCGTTTAATTCACCCCTCCACTTT. Translating it yields CASSYSFNSPLHF.

The chain couples TRBV2 to TRBJ2-1; 13 bases are a match to TRBD2. The CDR3 spans 15 residues. V was pared by 5 bases and J by 8 bases, with 6 bases of the junction left unmatched. Germline values: CDR1 SNHLY, CDR2 FYNNEI. The CDR3 spells CASSLGLAGSDEQFF. DNA for the CDR3: TGTGCCAGCAGTCTGGGACTAGCGGGATCCGATGAGCAGTTCTTC.

The CDR3 DNA follows: TGTGCCAGCAGCCCAGCCGGGGGTAACTATGGCTACACCTTC. Translated, it gives CASSPAGGNYGYTF. The chain combines TRBV27 with TRBJ1-2, with D maybe TRBD1 (5 bases). CDR1 and CDR2 (germline): MNHEY, SMNVEV (reference sequence). The ends were cut back, 6 bases at V and 1 base at J, with 12 bases in the middle. The CDR3 runs 14 residues.

The chain couples TRBV6-5 to TRBJ2-5; 8 bases agree with TRBD2. This CDR3 contains 14 residues. After removal of 6 bases from V and 7 bases from J, the junction contained 10 bases not matched to a gene. Germline V gives CDR1 MNHEY, CDR2 SVGAGI. The CDR3, as DNA: TGTGCCAGCAGCCAAGGGACCGGGGGGGTGACCCAGTACTTC. Protein: CASSQGTGGVTQYF.

With regard to this clone: The same CDR3 also results from other DNA sequences found in this sample. The chain links TRBV9 to TRBJ2-7; 7 bases match TRBD2. V shed 0 bases, J shed 2 bases, and the junction held 2 bases outside the gene matches. This CDR3 has 14 residues. In germline, CDR1 is SGDLS, CDR2 YYNGEE. The CDR3 here is CASSVGSGTYEQYF. As DNA, the CDR3 is TGTGCCAGCAGCGTAGGGAGCGGGACCTACGAGCAGTACTTC.

This clone occurred once. This chain links TRBV2 with TRBJ2-3; 11 bases map to TRBD2. This CDR3 region has 18 residues. After removal of 6 bases from V and 5 bases from J, the junction contained 16 bases not matched to a gene. Germline V gene data show CDR1 as SNHLY and CDR2 as FYNNEI. The CDR3 DNA sequence: TGTGCCAGCAGGCCGGGACTAGCGGCCCTACGCGGGGGAGATACGCAGTATTTT. Translation gives CASRPGLAALRGGDTQYF.

The chain links TRBV5-1 to TRBJ2-6; TRBD1 might be the D (5 bases). Between the trimmed V and J ends, which lost 3 bases and 1 base, there was a span of 17 bases. This CDR3 is built from 18 residues. The germline CDR1 and CDR2 sequences are SGHRS and YFSETQ. DNA of the CDR3: TGCGCCAGCAGCTCCCGATTTCCTGGGGCTTCTGGGGCCAACGTCCTGACTTTC. It translates to CASSSRFPGASGANVLTF.

The chain couples TRBV2 to TRBJ2-5, with 12 nucleotides matching TRBD2. Per germline, CDR1 SNHLY and CDR2 FYNNEI. This CDR3 is 16 amino acids long. V lost 5 bases, J lost 5 bases, and 9 bases stayed unmatched. CDR3 in amino acids: CASSKLLAGGPETQYF. DNA for the CDR3: TGTGCCAGCAGTAAATTACTAGCGGGGGGCCCCGAGACCCAGTACTTC.

This chain links TRBV7-9 with TRBJ2-1, with TRBD2 as a possible D gene (5 bases). Trimming shortened V by 3 bases and J by 8 bases, and 8 bases separated the two germline ends. Germline CDR1 is SEHNR and CDR2 is FQNEAQ (reference sequence). The CDR3 consists of 12 residues. The chain's CDR3 is CASSFQRDEQFF. CDR3 coding DNA: TGTGCCAGCAGCTTCCAGAGGGATGAGCAGTTCTTC.

This chain links TRBV4-1 with TRBJ2-5; D is unclear. V dropped 3 bases and J dropped 9 bases, with 14 bases sitting between them. This CDR3 has 13 amino acids. Germline CDR1 and CDR2: MGHRA and YSYEKL. The CDR3 DNA is TGCGCCAGCAGCCACCCTGCACTGAGCCCCCAGTACTTC. Amino acids: CASSHPALSPQYF.

The V gene is TRBV7-8, the J gene TRBJ2-1; TRBD2 matches 8 bases. The CDR3 contains 18 residues. Per the germline V gene, CDR1 is SGHVS and CDR2 is FQNEAQ. V gave up 2 bases and J gave up 6 bases; unmatched junction bases: 15. CDR3 region: CASSLSPVAGGRGNEQFF. The CDR3 nucleotides are TGTGCCAGCAGCTTAAGCCCTGTCGCGGGGGGCCGCGGCAATGAGCAGTTCTTC.

This chain uses TRBV5-1 with TRBJ2-7; no reliable D call. V was clipped by 3 bases and J by 1 base, with 11 bases between them. The CDR3 loop spans 14 amino acids. Germline CDR1 is SGHRS and CDR2 is YFSETQ. The CDR3 nucleotides read TGCGCCAGCAGCTCCACAAGTCAGTCCTACGAGCAGTACTTC. It is translated as CASSSTSQSYEQYF.

The V and J genes are TRBV29-1 and TRBJ1-1; D not resolved. Trimming cost V 3 bases and J 0 bases, with 17 bases left between them. CDR3 length: 16 amino acids. Germline CDR1 SQVTM, CDR2 ANQGSEA. The CDR3 DNA sequence: TGCAGCGTTGACACTATAGTCTCCGTAATGAACACTGAAGCTTTCTTT. Translated: CSVDTIVSVMNTEAFF.